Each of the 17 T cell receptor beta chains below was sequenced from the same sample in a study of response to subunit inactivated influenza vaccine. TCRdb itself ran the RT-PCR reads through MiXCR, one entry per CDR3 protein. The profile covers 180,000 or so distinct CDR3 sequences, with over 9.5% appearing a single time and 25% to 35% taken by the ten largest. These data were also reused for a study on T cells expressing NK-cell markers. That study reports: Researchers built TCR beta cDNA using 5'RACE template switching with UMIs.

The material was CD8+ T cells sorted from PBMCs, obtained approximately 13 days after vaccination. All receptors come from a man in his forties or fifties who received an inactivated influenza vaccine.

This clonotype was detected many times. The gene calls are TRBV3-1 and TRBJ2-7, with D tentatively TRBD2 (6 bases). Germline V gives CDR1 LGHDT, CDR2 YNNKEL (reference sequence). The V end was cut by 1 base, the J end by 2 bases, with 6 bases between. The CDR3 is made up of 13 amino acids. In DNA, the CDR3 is TGTGCCAGCAGCCAAGGGACTACCTACGAGCAGTACTTC. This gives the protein CASSQGTTYEQYF.

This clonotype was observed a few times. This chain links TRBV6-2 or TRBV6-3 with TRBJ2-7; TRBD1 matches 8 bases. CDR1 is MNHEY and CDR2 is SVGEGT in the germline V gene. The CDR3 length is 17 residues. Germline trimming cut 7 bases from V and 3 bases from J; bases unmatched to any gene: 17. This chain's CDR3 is CASTDLRQGISVYEQYF. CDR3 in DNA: TGTGCCAGCACCGACCTGAGACAGGGGATATCGGTCTACGAGCAGTACTTC.

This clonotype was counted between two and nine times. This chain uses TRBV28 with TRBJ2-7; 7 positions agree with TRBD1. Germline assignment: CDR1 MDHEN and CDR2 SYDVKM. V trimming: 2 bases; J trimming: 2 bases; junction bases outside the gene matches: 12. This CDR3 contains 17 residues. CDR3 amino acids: CASSLPIAGTAAYEQYF. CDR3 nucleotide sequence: TGTGCCAGCAGTTTACCCATAGCCGGGACAGCTGCCTACGAGCAGTACTTC.

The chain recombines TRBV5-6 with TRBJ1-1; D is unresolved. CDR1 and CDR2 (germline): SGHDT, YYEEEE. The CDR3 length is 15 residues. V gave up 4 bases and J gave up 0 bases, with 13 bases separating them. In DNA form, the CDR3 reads TGTGCCAGCAGCCCGGGTGGCCATTTGAACACTGAAGCTTTCTTT. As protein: CASSPGGHLNTEAFF.

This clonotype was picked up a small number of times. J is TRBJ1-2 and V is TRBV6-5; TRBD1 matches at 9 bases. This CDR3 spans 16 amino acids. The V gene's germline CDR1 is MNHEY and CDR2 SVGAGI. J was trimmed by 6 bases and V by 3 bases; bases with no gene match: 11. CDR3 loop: CASSYLRSGQGHGYTF. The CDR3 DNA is TGTGCCAGCAGTTATCTCCGTTCGGGACAGGGCCATGGCTACACCTTC.

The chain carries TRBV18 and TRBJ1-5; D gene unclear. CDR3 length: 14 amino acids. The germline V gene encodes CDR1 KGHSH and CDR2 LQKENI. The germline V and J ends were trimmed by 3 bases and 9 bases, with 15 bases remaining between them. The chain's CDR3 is CASSPWWEIRPQHF. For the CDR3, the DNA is TGTGCCAGCTCACCGTGGTGGGAGATCCGGCCCCAGCATTTT. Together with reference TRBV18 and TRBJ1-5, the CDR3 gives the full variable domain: NAGVMQNPRHLVRRRGQEARLRCSPMKGHSHVYWYRQLPEEGLKFMVYLQKENIIDESGMPKERFSAEFPKEGPSILRIQQVVRGDSAAYFCASSPWWEIRPQHFGDGTRLSIL.

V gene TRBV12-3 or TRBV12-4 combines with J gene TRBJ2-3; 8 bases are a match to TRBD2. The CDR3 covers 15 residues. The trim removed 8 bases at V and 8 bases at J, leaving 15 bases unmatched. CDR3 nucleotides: TGTGCCAGCGGGATGGCGGGGGGCCTACCACTTACGCAGTATTTT. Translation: CASGMAGGLPLTQYF.

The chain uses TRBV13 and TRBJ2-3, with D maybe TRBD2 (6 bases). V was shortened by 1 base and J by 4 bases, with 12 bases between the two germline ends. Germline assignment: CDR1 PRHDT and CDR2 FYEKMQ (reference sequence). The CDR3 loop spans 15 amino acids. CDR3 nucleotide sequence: TGTGCCAGCAGCTTAGTTGGGGGAGGACCAGATACGCAGTATTTT. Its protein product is CASSLVGGGPDTQYF.

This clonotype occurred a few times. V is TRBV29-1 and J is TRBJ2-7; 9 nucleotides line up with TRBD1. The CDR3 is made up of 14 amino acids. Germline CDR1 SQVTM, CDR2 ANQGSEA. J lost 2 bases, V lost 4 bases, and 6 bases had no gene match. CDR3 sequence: CSVVKGQGAYEQYF. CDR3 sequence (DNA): TGCAGCGTTGTTAAGGGACAGGGTGCCTACGAGCAGTACTTC.

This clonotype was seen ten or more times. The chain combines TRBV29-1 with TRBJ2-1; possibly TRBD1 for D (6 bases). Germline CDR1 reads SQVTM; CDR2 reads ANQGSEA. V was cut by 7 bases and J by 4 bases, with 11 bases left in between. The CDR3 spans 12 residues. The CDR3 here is CSGGQKYNEQFF. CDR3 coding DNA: TGCAGCGGTGGACAGAAGTACAATGAGCAGTTCTTC.

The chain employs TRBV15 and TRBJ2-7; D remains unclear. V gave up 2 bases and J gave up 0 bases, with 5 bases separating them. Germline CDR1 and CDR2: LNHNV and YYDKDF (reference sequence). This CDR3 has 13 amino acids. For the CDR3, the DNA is TGTGCCACCAGCAGACCTGACTCCTACGAGCAGTACTTC. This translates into CATSRPDSYEQYF.

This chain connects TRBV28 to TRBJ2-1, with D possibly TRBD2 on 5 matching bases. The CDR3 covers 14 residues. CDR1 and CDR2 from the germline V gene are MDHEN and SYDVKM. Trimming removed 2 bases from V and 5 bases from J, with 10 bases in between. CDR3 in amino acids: CASSLPSRHNEQFF. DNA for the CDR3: TGTGCCAGCAGTTTACCTAGCAGGCACAATGAGCAGTTCTTC. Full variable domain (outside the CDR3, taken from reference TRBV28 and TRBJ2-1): DVKVTQSSRYLVKRTGEKVFLECVQDMDHENMFWYRQDPGLGLRLIYFSYDVKMKEKGDIPEGYSVSREKKERFSLILESASTNQTSMYLCASSLPSRHNEQFFGPGTRLTVL.

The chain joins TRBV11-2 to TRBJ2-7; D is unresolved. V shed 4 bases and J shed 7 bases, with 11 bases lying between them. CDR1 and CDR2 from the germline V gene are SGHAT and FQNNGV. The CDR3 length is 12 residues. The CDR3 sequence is CASSSRTWEQYF. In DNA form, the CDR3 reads TGTGCCAGCAGCTCCCGGACCTGGGAGCAGTACTTC.

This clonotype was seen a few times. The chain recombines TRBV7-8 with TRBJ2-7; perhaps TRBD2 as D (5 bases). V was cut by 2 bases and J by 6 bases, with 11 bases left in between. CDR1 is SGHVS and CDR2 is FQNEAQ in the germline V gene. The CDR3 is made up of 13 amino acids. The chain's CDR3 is CASSLLSRGEQYF. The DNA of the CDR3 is TGTGCCAGCAGCTTATTGTCCCGGGGCGAGCAGTACTTC.

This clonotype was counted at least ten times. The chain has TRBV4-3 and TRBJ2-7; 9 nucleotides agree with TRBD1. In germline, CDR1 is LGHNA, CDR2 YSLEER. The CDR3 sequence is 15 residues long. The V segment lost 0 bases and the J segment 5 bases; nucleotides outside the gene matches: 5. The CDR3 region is CASSQEEGQGHEQYF. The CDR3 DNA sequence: TGCGCCAGCAGCCAAGAGGAGGGACAGGGCCACGAGCAGTACTTC.

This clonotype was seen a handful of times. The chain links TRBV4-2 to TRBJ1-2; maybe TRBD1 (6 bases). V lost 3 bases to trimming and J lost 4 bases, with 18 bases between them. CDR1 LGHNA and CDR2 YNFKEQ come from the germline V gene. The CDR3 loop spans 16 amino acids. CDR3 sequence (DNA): TGTGCCAGCAGCCACCCGCCGGGACACACCTCCTATGGCTACACCTTC. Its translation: CASSHPPGHTSYGYTF.

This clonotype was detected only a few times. The CDR3 reads CASSPRDSPSYNEQFF. CDR3 nucleotides: TGTGCCAGCAGCCCCCGGGATAGTCCCTCCTACAATGAGCAGTTCTTC. The chain joins TRBV14 to TRBJ2-1; tentatively, D is TRBD2 (5 bases). CDR1 is SGHDN, CDR2 FVKESK, per germline. The CDR3 is 16 amino acids. The ends were cut back, 4 bases at V and 0 bases at J, with 13 bases in the middle.